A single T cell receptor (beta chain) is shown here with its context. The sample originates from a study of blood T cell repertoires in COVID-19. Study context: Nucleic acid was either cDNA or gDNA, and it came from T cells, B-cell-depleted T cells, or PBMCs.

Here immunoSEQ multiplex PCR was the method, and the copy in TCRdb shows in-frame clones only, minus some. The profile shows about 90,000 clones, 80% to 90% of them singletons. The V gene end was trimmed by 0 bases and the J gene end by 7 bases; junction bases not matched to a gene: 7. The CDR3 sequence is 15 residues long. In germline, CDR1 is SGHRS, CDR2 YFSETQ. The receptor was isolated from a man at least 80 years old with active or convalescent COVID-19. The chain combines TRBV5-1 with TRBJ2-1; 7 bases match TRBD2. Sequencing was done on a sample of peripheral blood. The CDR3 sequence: CASSLDAGERNEQFF. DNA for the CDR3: TGCGCCAGCAGCTTGGATGCGGGGGAGCGTAATGAGCAGTTCTTC.